A selection of T cell receptor beta chains follows, all from one sample in a study of T-cell memory formation after mild COVID-19. MiXCR was run by TCRdb on the 5' RACE reads, yielding one entry per CDR3 protein. The table has around 450,000 distinct CDR3 sequences, approximately 24% seen once. Sequencing was carried out using PBMCs or a T cell subset sorted from them (not recorded which). The receptors stem from an adult woman who had mild COVID-19 (a few samples of this study predate the infection). Cell type and time point are not known. Each CDR3 is given with its conserved first and last residue. A D gene is named only where the DNA matches it firmly. Not all rows give a size; the values are once, few, many and, for expanded clones, a class.

V: TRBV4-2
J: TRBJ2-3
size: NA
D: TRBD1
CDR3: CASSRWDSATDTQYF
DNA: TGTGCCAGCAGCCGCTGGGACAGCGCCACAGATACGCAGTATTTT

V: TRBV7-9
J: TRBJ2-5
size: few
D: TRBD2
CDR3: CASSIWTSGIGWETQYF
DNA: TGTGCCAGCAGCATATGGACTAGCGGGATAGGTTGGGAGACCCAGTACTTC

V: TRBV30
J: TRBJ1-1
size: NA
D: NA
CDR3: CAWETGMNTEAFF
DNA: TGTGCCTGGGAGACAGGCATGAACACTGAAGCTTTCTTT

V: TRBV7-9
J: TRBJ2-1
size: NA
D: NA
CDR3: CASSFGLPSSEQFF
DNA: TGTGCCAGCAGCTTTGGGCTCCCCAGCAGCGAGCAGTTCTTC

V: TRBV24-1
J: TRBJ2-2
size: NA
D: TRBD1
CDR3: CATSDGGQVGTGELFF
DNA: TGTGCCACCAGTGACGGAGGACAGGTCGGCACCGGGGAGCTGTTTTTT

V: TRBV11-2
J: TRBJ2-3
size: NA
D: NA
CDR3: CASSPPQYF
DNA: TGTGCCAGCAGCCCCCCCCAGTATTTT

V: TRBV19
J: TRBJ1-1
size: NA
D: NA
CDR3: CASKGVGTEAFF
DNA: TGTGCCAGTAAGGGGGTCGGCACTGAAGCTTTCTTT

V: TRBV18
J: TRBJ2-2
size: NA
D: TRBD2
CDR3: CASSPREGYTGELFF
DNA: TGTGCCAGCTCACCACGGGAGGGATACACCGGGGAGCTGTTTTTT

V: TRBV18
J: TRBJ1-1
size: NA
D: TRBD1
CDR3: CASSPLTGWTEAFF
DNA: TGTGCCAGCTCACCTTTGACAGGGTGGACTGAAGCTTTCTTT

V: TRBV12-3/TRBV12-4
J: TRBJ1-3
size: few
D: NA
CDR3: CASLNTLSGNTIYF
DNA: TGTGCCAGCCTCAATACTCTCTCCGGAAACACCATATATTTT

V: TRBV14
J: TRBJ2-7
size: few
D: TRBD2
CDR3: CASSSRRTSGSYEQYF
DNA: TGTGCCAGCAGCTCCCGCCGGACTAGCGGGAGCTACGAGCAGTACTTC

V: TRBV7-3
J: TRBJ2-7
size: NA
D: NA
CDR3: CASSPGGFSYEQYF
DNA: TGTGCCAGCAGCCCTGGCGGCTTTTCCTACGAGCAGTACTTC

V: TRBV7-2
J: TRBJ1-3
size: many
D: NA
CDR3: CASSEGNTIYF
DNA: TGTGCCAGCAGTGAAGGAAACACCATATATTTT

V: TRBV5-6
J: TRBJ2-7
size: few
D: TRBD2
CDR3: CASSGLAGARAYEQYF
DNA: TGTGCCAGCAGTGGACTAGCGGGAGCAAGGGCCTACGAGCAGTACTTC

V: TRBV9
J: TRBJ2-1
size: NA
D: NA
CDR3: CASGPNNEQFF
DNA: TGTGCCAGCGGACCGAACAATGAGCAGTTCTTC

V: TRBV12-3/TRBV12-4
J: TRBJ1-1
size: few
D: NA
CDR3: CASSWAPLGARNTEAFF
DNA: TGTGCCAGCAGTTGGGCCCCATTGGGGGCTCGGAACACTGAAGCTTTCTTT

V: TRBV12-3/TRBV12-4
J: TRBJ1-5
size: NA
D: NA
CDR3: CASSLALKFIEPQHF
DNA: TGTGCCAGCAGTTTAGCGCTGAAGTTTATTGAGCCCCAGCATTTT

V: TRBV4-1
J: TRBJ2-3
size: NA
D: NA
CDR3: CASSQVGDWFTDTQYF
DNA: TGCGCCAGCAGCCAAGTGGGGGACTGGTTCACAGATACGCAGTATTTT

V: TRBV10-3
J: TRBJ1-3
size: NA
D: TRBD1
CDR3: CALRRIRGHSGNTIYF
DNA: TGTGCCCTTCGCCGGATCAGGGGGCACTCTGGAAACACCATATATTTT

V: TRBV6-5
J: TRBJ1-1
size: once
D: NA
CDR3: CASSSTGTTEAFF
DNA: TGTGCCAGCAGTTCCACAGGGACGACTGAAGCTTTCTTT

V: TRBV12-3/TRBV12-4
J: TRBJ1-1
size: few
D: NA
CDR3: CASSFGGGVNTEAFF
DNA: TGTGCCAGCAGTTTCGGGGGAGGGGTGAACACTGAAGCTTTCTTT

V: TRBV5-4
J: TRBJ2-1
size: NA
D: TRBD2
CDR3: CASSLEFGGGAAEQFF
DNA: TGTGCCAGCAGCTTGGAATTTGGCGGGGGGGCCGCTGAGCAGTTCTTC

V: TRBV5-1
J: TRBJ1-1
size: few
D: NA
CDR3: CASSRTDRNTEAFF
DNA: TGCGCCAGCAGCCGCACGGACAGGAACACTGAAGCTTTCTTT

V: TRBV7-2
J: TRBJ1-5
size: few
D: TRBD1
CDR3: CASSTGPGQFQPQHF
DNA: TGTGCCAGCAGCACCGGCCCGGGACAGTTTCAGCCCCAGCATTTT

V: TRBV7-2
J: TRBJ1-5
size: few
D: NA
CDR3: CASSLGGRQPQHF
DNA: TGTGCCAGCAGCTTAGGGGGGAGGCAGCCCCAGCATTTT

V: TRBV20-1
J: TRBJ2-3
size: NA
D: TRBD2
CDR3: CSARATSGRVTPQDTQYF
DNA: TGCAGTGCTAGGGCGACTAGCGGGAGGGTGACCCCCCAAGATACGCAGTATTTT

V: TRBV18
J: TRBJ2-6
size: few
D: NA
CDR3: CASSPGYSSGANVLTF
DNA: TGTGCCAGCTCACCAGGATACAGCTCTGGGGCCAACGTCCTGACTTTC

V: TRBV24-1
J: TRBJ2-5
size: once
D: TRBD2
CDR3: CATSDPGGQETQYF
DNA: TGTGCCACCAGTGATCCGGGGGGGCAAGAGACCCAGTACTTC

V: TRBV15
J: TRBJ2-1
size: few
D: NA
CDR3: CATSIGTQNEQFF
DNA: TGTGCCACCAGCATAGGGACGCAGAATGAGCAGTTCTTC

V: TRBV3-1
J: TRBJ1-3
size: NA
D: TRBD1
CDR3: CASREGASSGNTIYF
DNA: TGTGCCAGCAGGGAGGGGGCGAGCTCTGGAAACACCATATATTTT

V: TRBV24-1
J: TRBJ2-3
size: many
D: TRBD2
CDR3: CATSDLGGGSTDTQYF
DNA: TGTGCCACCAGTGATCTCGGCGGGGGAAGCACAGATACGCAGTATTTT

V: TRBV5-1
J: TRBJ2-5
size: NA
D: NA
CDR3: CASGFGGGGSIQETQYF
DNA: TGCGCCAGCGGCTTTGGAGGGGGAGGTTCGATACAAGAGACCCAGTACTTC

V: TRBV27
J: TRBJ1-6
size: NA
D: NA
CDR3: CASSSRGPGSYNSPLHF
DNA: TGTGCCAGCAGTTCCCGAGGGCCGGGCTCCTATAATTCACCCCTCCACTTT

V: TRBV20-1
J: TRBJ1-2
size: few
D: NA
CDR3: CSALTDYGYTF
DNA: TGCAGTGCTTTGACAGACTATGGCTACACCTTC

V: TRBV5-1
J: TRBJ2-2
size: NA
D: NA
CDR3: CASSFADSGELFF
DNA: TGCGCCAGCAGCTTCGCTGACAGCGGGGAGCTGTTTTTT

V: TRBV18
J: TRBJ2-6
size: few
D: NA
CDR3: CASSPQQEYGANVLTF
DNA: TGTGCCAGCTCACCACAACAGGAGTATGGGGCCAACGTCCTGACTTTC